This T cell receptor beta chain was retrieved from a study of T cells after posttransplantation cyclophosphamide. Study conclusions and caveats: Later post-transplant blood repertoires were often dominated by donor CD8+ memory clones. TRB clonality was highly associated with recipient CMV seropositivity and reactivation. Tissue-infiltrating T cells from skin or gut overlapped little with blood T cells.

To note about this clone: The antigen is not known.

Cyclophosphamide on days +3 and +4 followed busulfan-fludarabine conditioning and a marrow graft. TCRdb keeps only in-frame clones here, not all; method: immunoSEQ multiplex PCR. The table includes over 9,000 clones, about 82% detected once. The CDR3 consists of 13 residues. Trimming took 4 bases from V and 6 from J; bases not matched to a gene: 3. Germline V CDR1 and CDR2: LNHDA, SQIVND (reference sequence). This clonotype was sampled from a female patient in her forties or fifties who received an allogeneic stem cell transplant from a related donor, was CMV-positive, and had no GVHD. The graft donor may account for some of the T cells. The starting material was PBMCs, obtained after allogeneic stem cell transplant with posttransplant cyclophosphamide. The chain joins TRBV19 to TRBJ1-2; 9 bases match TRBD1. The CDR3 sequence: CASSTGQGNGYTF. The CDR3 DNA reads TGTGCCAGTAGTACCGGACAGGGGAATGGCTACACCTTC.